Listed here is a single TCR beta chain. The data are from a study of breast tumors, draining lymph nodes, adjacent tissues. The CDR3 extends over 16 amino acids. CDR1 and CDR2 from the germline V gene are SGHTA and FQGNSA. V dropped 4 bases and J dropped 5 bases, with 15 bases sitting between them. Axillary draining lymph nodes of breast cancer patients supplied the node samples. TCRdb reprocessed the multiplex PCR reads with MiXCR, giving one entry per CDR3 protein. In the table there are over 150,000 distinct CDR3 sequences, roughly 29% of which are singletons. Source material: axillary lymph node tissue. The rearrangement links TRBV7-2 to TRBJ1-6; D might be TRBD1 (6 bases). This clonotype originated in a female donor with breast cancer. Some clones in this sample may be carry-over from other donors' samples. The CDR3 nucleotides read TGTGCCAGCAGCTCCCCTCTGAGGGGGGATAATTCACCCCTCCACTTT. Encoded protein: CASSSPLRGDNSPLHF. The whole variable domain, filled in from reference TRBV7-2 and TRBJ1-6, reads GAGVSQSPSNKVTEKGKDVELRCDPISGHTALYWYRQSLGQGLEFLIYFQGNSAPDKSGLPSDRFSAERTGGSVSTLTIQRTQQEDSAVYLCASSSPLRGDNSPLHFGNGTRLTVT.